Listed below are T cell receptor beta chains from one sample, sequenced in a study of neurological immune-mediated disorders. TCRdb used MiXCR to reprocess the 5' RACE reads, holding one entry per CDR3 protein. This sample yields around 71,000 distinct CDR3 sequences, of which roughly 13% are seen a single time; 4.5% to 5.5% belongs to the top ten. The material sequenced was PBMCs. The receptors were sampled from a female donor with HTLV-1-associated myelopathy (HAM/TSP). CDR3s include the opening cysteine and the closing phenylalanine or tryptophan. D genes are given only for firm matches. Clone size, where shown, is once, few, many, or a class for clones that have expanded.

abundance: many
d_gene: -
v_gene: TRBV10-3
j_gene: TRBJ1-5
CDR3aa: CAISEGGRGQPQHF
CDR3nt: TGTGCCATCAGCGAGGGGGGTAGGGGTCAGCCCCAGCATTTT

abundance: many
d_gene: -
v_gene: TRBV3-1
j_gene: TRBJ2-7
CDR3aa: CASSQAALGGYEQYF
CDR3nt: TGTGCCAGCAGCCAAGCCGCTTTAGGGGGTTACGAGCAGTACTTC

abundance: -
d_gene: -
v_gene: TRBV7-8
j_gene: TRBJ2-7
CDR3aa: CASSLNREMSAYEQYF
CDR3nt: TGTGCCAGCAGCTTAAACAGGGAAATGAGTGCCTACGAGCAGTACTTC

abundance: many
d_gene: -
v_gene: TRBV12-3/TRBV12-4
j_gene: TRBJ1-4
CDR3aa: CASSLGGAGQKLFF
CDR3nt: TGTGCCAGCAGTTTAGGGGGCGCGGGGCAAAAACTGTTTTTT

abundance: many
d_gene: -
v_gene: TRBV29-1
j_gene: TRBJ1-4
CDR3aa: CSVRWAGSEKLFF
CDR3nt: TGCAGCGTTCGGTGGGCAGGGAGTGAAAAACTGTTTTTT

abundance: -
d_gene: -
v_gene: TRBV7-2
j_gene: TRBJ2-7
CDR3aa: CASSSLAEQYF
CDR3nt: TGTGCCAGCAGCTCATTAGCGGAGCAGTACTTC

abundance: -
d_gene: TRBD2
v_gene: TRBV11-2
j_gene: TRBJ2-1
CDR3aa: CASSSLAGGPCGQFF
CDR3nt: TGTGCCAGCAGCTCTTTAGCGGGGGGGCCTTGCGGACAGTTCTTC

abundance: -
d_gene: TRBD2
v_gene: TRBV20-1
j_gene: TRBJ2-5
CDR3aa: CSARDAGGGALETQYF
CDR3nt: TGCAGTGCTAGAGATGCCGGCGGGGGGGCCTTAGAGACCCAGTACTTC

abundance: many
d_gene: -
v_gene: TRBV7-2
j_gene: TRBJ2-6
CDR3aa: CASSPRRLGTGANVLTF
CDR3nt: TGTGCCAGCAGCCCGCGGAGGTTAGGGACTGGGGCCAACGTCCTGACTTTC

abundance: many
d_gene: -
v_gene: TRBV5-1
j_gene: TRBJ1-6
CDR3aa: CASSLDPERVPPLHF
CDR3nt: TGCGCCAGCAGCTTGGATCCCGAGAGGGTGCCACCCCTCCACTTT

abundance: few
d_gene: TRBD2
v_gene: TRBV27
j_gene: TRBJ2-3
CDR3aa: CASSSVAGGADTQYF
CDR3nt: TGTGCCAGCAGTTCCGTAGCGGGGGGGGCAGATACGCAGTATTTT

abundance: few
d_gene: -
v_gene: TRBV5-1
j_gene: TRBJ2-7
CDR3aa: CASSPMPGAGGEQYF
CDR3nt: TGCGCCAGCAGCCCTATGCCGGGAGCGGGCGGCGAGCAGTACTTC

abundance: many
d_gene: -
v_gene: TRBV20-1
j_gene: TRBJ2-7
CDR3aa: CSAHSGSYEQYF
CDR3nt: TGCAGTGCTCACTCCGGGTCCTACGAGCAGTACTTC

abundance: many
d_gene: -
v_gene: TRBV9
j_gene: TRBJ1-2
CDR3aa: CASSPDGFYGYTF
CDR3nt: TGTGCCAGCAGCCCGGACGGATTCTATGGCTACACCTTC

abundance: many
d_gene: -
v_gene: TRBV19
j_gene: TRBJ1-1
CDR3aa: CASTAPRPGRVTEAFF
CDR3nt: TGTGCCAGTACCGCCCCCAGACCAGGAAGGGTCACTGAAGCTTTCTTT

abundance: -
d_gene: TRBD2
v_gene: TRBV18
j_gene: TRBJ2-3
CDR3aa: CASLTGLDTDTQYF
CDR3nt: TGTGCCAGCTTAACGGGACTAGACACAGATACGCAGTATTTT

abundance: few
d_gene: -
v_gene: TRBV5-1
j_gene: TRBJ2-1
CDR3aa: CASSFGGFSSYNEQFF
CDR3nt: TGCGCCAGCAGCTTCGGCGGGTTTAGCTCCTACAATGAGCAGTTCTTC

abundance: many
d_gene: TRBD2
v_gene: TRBV4-2
j_gene: TRBJ2-3
CDR3aa: CASSPRVTSGAFSSSTDTQYF
CDR3nt: TGTGCCAGCAGCCCCCGGGTGACTAGCGGGGCCTTTTCCTCTAGCACAGATACGCAGTATTTT

abundance: many
d_gene: -
v_gene: TRBV4-1
j_gene: TRBJ2-5
CDR3aa: CASSQEGTRTETQYF
CDR3nt: TGCGCCAGCAGCCAAGAGGGAACTAGAACGGAGACCCAGTACTTC

abundance: -
d_gene: -
v_gene: TRBV2
j_gene: TRBJ2-7
CDR3aa: CASSEGNRAYEQYF
CDR3nt: TGTGCCAGCAGTGAAGGGAACAGGGCATACGAGCAGTACTTC

abundance: many
d_gene: -
v_gene: TRBV10-3
j_gene: TRBJ2-5
CDR3aa: CAVGPIRETQYF
CDR3nt: TGTGCAGTCGGTCCGATTCGGGAGACCCAGTACTTC

abundance: many
d_gene: TRBD1
v_gene: TRBV10-3
j_gene: TRBJ1-1
CDR3aa: CAISDYRGVTEAFF
CDR3nt: TGTGCCATCAGTGATTACAGGGGGGTCACTGAAGCTTTCTTT

abundance: many
d_gene: -
v_gene: TRBV20-1
j_gene: TRBJ2-6
CDR3aa: CSARIFSGANVLTF
CDR3nt: TGCAGTGCTAGAATCTTTTCTGGGGCCAACGTCCTGACTTTC

abundance: many
d_gene: -
v_gene: TRBV9
j_gene: TRBJ2-2
CDR3aa: CASSANRRMAGAGELFF
CDR3nt: TGTGCCAGCAGCGCAAACCGTAGAATGGCAGGGGCCGGGGAGCTGTTTTTT

abundance: many
d_gene: -
v_gene: TRBV5-1
j_gene: TRBJ2-1
CDR3aa: CASSLRSAGTDEQFF
CDR3nt: TGCGCCAGCAGCTTGAGAAGTGCCGGGACGGATGAGCAGTTCTTC

abundance: many
d_gene: -
v_gene: TRBV11-3
j_gene: TRBJ2-2
CDR3aa: CASSKGGGDGGELFF
CDR3nt: TGTGCCAGCAGCAAAGGGGGGGGGGACGGCGGGGAGCTGTTTTTT

abundance: many
d_gene: -
v_gene: TRBV15
j_gene: TRBJ1-6
CDR3aa: CATSGSSYNSPLHF
CDR3nt: TGTGCCACCAGCGGGAGCTCCTATAATTCACCCCTCCACTTT

abundance: -
d_gene: TRBD2
v_gene: TRBV5-6
j_gene: TRBJ2-1
CDR3aa: CASSLEPGGAYNEQFF
CDR3nt: TGTGCCAGCAGCTTGGAACCGGGGGGGGCCTACAATGAGCAGTTCTTC